The clone carrying this TCR beta chain has more than one count but fewer than ten. Its target is unknown. The data stem from a study of T cell responses to AZD1222 COVID-19 vaccine. Study-wide results and limits: Possibly, clonal diversity was underestimated; donors were largely white British and included more females. It was only a handful of AZD1222 recipients who were seropositive at baseline. Two AZD1222 administrations were followed by greater Spike-specific TCR breadth and depth. Vaccine-associated CD4 TCRs spanned spike, dominant at 160-218 and 743-854.

Trimming removed 3 bases at V and 1 base at J, with 6 bases between. This CDR3 spans 14 amino acids. The germline V gene has CDR1 SNHLY and CDR2 FYNNEI. Clones were read by immunoSEQ multiplex PCR, and TCRdb kept only the in-frame ones, dropping some. The sample gives over 100,000 clones, around 83% of which show up once; 5% is in the top ten. This clonotype originated in an adult in good health. Here the sequenced sample was peripheral blood, taken on day 0 of AZD1222 vaccination. The chain joins TRBV2 to TRBJ1-4; the D is unclear. The CDR3 DNA reads as TGTGCCAGCAGTGATCCCAGAACTAATGAAAAACTGTTTTTT. The encoded protein is CASSDPRTNEKLFF. Supplemented by reference TRBV2 and TRBJ1-4, the full variable domain reads EPEVTQTPSHQVTQMGQEVILRCVPISNHLYFYWYRQILGQKVEFLVSFYNNEISEKSEIFDDQFSVERPDGSNFTLKIRSTKLEDSAMYFCASSDPRTNEKLFFGSGTQLSVL.